The present entry profiles one T cell receptor beta chain with its context. TCRdb keeps only in-frame clones here, not all; method: immunoSEQ multiplex PCR. In the table there are 30,000 to 45,000 clones, about 92% of which are singletons. The data originate from a study of T cell changes during pregnancy in multiple sclerosis. Germline loops: CDR1 MRHNA, CDR2 SNTAGT. V shed 9 bases and J shed 4 bases, with 20 bases lying between them. The CDR3 length is 15 residues. This sequence originates from a female donor with multiple sclerosis, enrolled in a pregnancy study. The chain couples TRBV6-4 to TRBJ2-3; TRBD2 might be the D (6 bases). Sequencing was performed on CD8+ T cells from peripheral blood mononuclear cells, taken before pregnancy. CDR3 bases: TGTGCCAGTTTTTTTCGCGGGGCCCCCTCAGATACGCAGTATTTT. It encodes CASFFRGAPSDTQYF.